This T cell receptor beta chain was profiled in a study of T cell changes during pregnancy in multiple sclerosis. Sequencing used immunoSEQ multiplex PCR; TCRdb keeps in-frame clones, though not all of them. The table lists over 35,000 clones, 91% of them singletons. Germline V gives CDR1 SGHVS, CDR2 FNYEAQ. J gave up 4 bases and V 5 bases, and 12 bases lay outside the gene matches. There are 16 residues in the CDR3. The input for sequencing was CD4+ T cells from peripheral blood mononuclear cells, taken in the second trimester of pregnancy. The sequence came from a female donor in good health, enrolled as a control in a pregnancy study. The chain uses TRBV7-6 and TRBJ2-3; 7 nucleotides align to TRBD2. CDR3 nucleotides: TGTGCCAGCAGCATCCTTGGGGGAGGGCGCGCAGATACGCAGTATTTT. Its translation is CASSILGGGRADTQYF.